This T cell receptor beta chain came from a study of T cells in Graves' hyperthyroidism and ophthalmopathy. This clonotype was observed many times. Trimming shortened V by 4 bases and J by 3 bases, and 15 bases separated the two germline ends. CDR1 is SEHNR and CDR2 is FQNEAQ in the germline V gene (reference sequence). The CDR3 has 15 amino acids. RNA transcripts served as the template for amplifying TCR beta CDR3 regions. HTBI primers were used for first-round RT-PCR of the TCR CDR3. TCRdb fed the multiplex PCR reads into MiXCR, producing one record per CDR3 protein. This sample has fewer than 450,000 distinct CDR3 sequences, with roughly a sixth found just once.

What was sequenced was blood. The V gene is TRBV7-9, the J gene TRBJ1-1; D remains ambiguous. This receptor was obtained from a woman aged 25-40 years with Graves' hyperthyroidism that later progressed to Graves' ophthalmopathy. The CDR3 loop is CASSSTVTPHTEAFF. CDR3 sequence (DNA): TGTGCCAGCAGCTCGACGGTGACACCTCACACTGAAGCTTTCTTT.